These 12 T cell receptor beta chains came from one sample sequenced in a study of blood T cell repertoires in COVID-19. TCRdb's copy holds only in-frame clones and misses some; the assay was immunoSEQ multiplex PCR. The table has roughly 120,000 clones, about 85% seen once. The specimen was peripheral blood. The receptors derive from a woman aged 60-75 years with COVID-19, enrolled during active disease.

Only a few counts were recorded for this clone. The chain combines TRBV19 with TRBJ1-5, with D tentatively TRBD1 (6 bases). CDR1 LNHDA and CDR2 SQIVND come from the germline V gene (reference sequence). The CDR3 runs 15 residues. V lost 6 bases and J 1 base, leaving 13 bases between the germline ends. In DNA form, the CDR3 reads TGTGCCAGTAGGGAACAGGGAATAAGCAATCAGCCCCAGCATTTT. Amino acid sequence: CASREQGISNQPQHF. The whole variable domain, filled in from reference TRBV19 and TRBJ1-5, reads DGGITQSPKYLFRKEGQNVTLSCEQNLNHDAMYWYRQDPGQGLRLIYYSQIVNDFQKGDIAEGYSVSREKKESFPLTVTSAQKNPTAFYLCASREQGISNQPQHFGDGTRLSIL.

The rearrangement uses TRBV5-4 and TRBJ1-4, with TRBD1 matching over 9 bases. Germline-derived CDR1 and CDR2 are SGHNT and YYREEE (reference sequence). The CDR3 covers 15 residues. After removal of 4 bases from V and 2 bases from J, the junction contained 3 bases not matched to a gene. The CDR3 here is CASSLDRGTNEKLFF. The CDR3 nucleotides are TGTGCCAGCAGCCTCGACAGGGGGACTAATGAAAAACTGTTTTTT. The full variable domain, its missing parts supplied by reference TRBV5-4 and TRBJ1-4, is ETGVTQSPTHLIKTRGQQVTLRCSSQSGHNTVSWYQQALGQGPQFIFQYYREEENGRGNFPPRFSGLQFPNYSSELNVNALELDDSALYLCASSLDRGTNEKLFFGSGTQLSVL.

On this clone itself: The same CDR3 arises from other DNA sequences in this sample as well. The rearrangement links TRBV2 to TRBJ1-6; D uncertain. V lost 1 base and J 9 bases, leaving 4 bases between the germline ends. CDR3 length equals 12 residues. Germline-derived CDR1 and CDR2 are SNHLY and FYNNEI. The CDR3 spells CASSEGASPLHF. In DNA form, the CDR3 reads TGTGCCAGCAGTGAAGGGGCTTCACCCCTCCACTTT.

The chain couples TRBV7-9 to TRBJ1-2; 11 bases match TRBD1. CDR1 is SEHNR and CDR2 is FQNEAQ in the germline V gene (reference sequence). V lost 4 bases to trimming and J lost 6 bases; unmatched junction nucleotides: 4. The CDR3 loop spans 14 amino acids. The CDR3 region is CASSYGTGGHGYTF. DNA for the CDR3: TGTGCCAGCAGCTACGGGACAGGGGGTCATGGCTACACCTTC.

The genes are TRBV18 and TRBJ2-3; a possible D gene is TRBD1 (7 bases). The germline V gene has CDR1 KGHSH and CDR2 LQKENI. V was shortened by 4 bases and J by 0 bases, with 14 bases between the two germline ends. The CDR3 has 16 residues. This chain's CDR3 is CASSRDAGGSTDTQYF. In nucleotides, the CDR3 is TGTGCCAGCTCACGCGACGCAGGGGGGAGCACAGATACGCAGTATTTT. Full variable domain (outside the CDR3, taken from reference TRBV18 and TRBJ2-3): NAGVMQNPRHLVRRRGQEARLRCSPMKGHSHVYWYRQLPEEGLKFMVYLQKENIIDESGMPKERFSAEFPKEGPSILRIQQVVRGDSAAYFCASSRDAGGSTDTQYFGPGTRLTVL.

This clone has a handful of counts. V usage is TRBV5-6 and J usage is TRBJ2-1; 12 positions agree with TRBD2. The germline CDR1 and CDR2 sequences are SGHDT and YYEEEE. The CDR3 totals 14 residues. V lost 7 bases to trimming and J lost 4 bases; unmatched junction nucleotides: 3. The CDR3 spells CASVTSGGYNEQFF. In nucleotides, the CDR3 is TGTGCCAGCGTCACTAGCGGGGGGTACAATGAGCAGTTCTTC. Variable domain in full (rest from reference TRBV5-6 and TRBJ2-1): DAGVTQSPTHLIKTRGQQVTLRCSPKSGHDTVSWYQQALGQGPQFIFQYYEEEERQRGNFPDRFSGHQFPNYSSELNVNALLLGDSALYLCASVTSGGYNEQFFGPGTRLTVL.

The chain couples TRBV29-1 to TRBJ2-7; the D gene is possibly TRBD1 (5 bases). Germline V gene sequence: CDR1 SQVTM, CDR2 ANQGSEA. CDR3 size: 14 residues. Trimming removed 4 bases at V and 2 bases at J, with 15 bases between. The CDR3: CSVGAEVGAYEQYF. In nucleotides, the CDR3 is TGCAGCGTTGGAGCAGAGGTAGGGGCCTACGAGCAGTACTTC.

The chain combines TRBV6-5 with TRBJ1-5; possible D gene TRBD1, 6 bases. The V end was cut by 6 bases, the J end by 5 bases, with 14 bases between. This CDR3 comprises 14 residues. Germline V lookup: CDR1 MNHEY, CDR2 SVGAGI. The CDR3 sequence: CASRPVAGDQPQHF. CDR3 DNA: TGTGCCAGCAGACCAGTGGCAGGGGATCAGCCCCAGCATTTT.

J is TRBJ2-5 and V is TRBV4-1; D is unclear. V was trimmed by 0 bases and J by 2 bases, leaving 7 bases between them. Germline values: CDR1 MGHRA, CDR2 YSYEKL. The CDR3 is made up of 14 amino acids. The chain's CDR3 is CASSQEQFQETQYF. CDR3 coding DNA: TGCGCCAGCAGCCAAGAACAGTTTCAAGAGACCCAGTACTTC.

The chain recombines TRBV9 with TRBJ2-5; maybe TRBD2 (5 bases). Trimming shortened V by 1 base and J by 5 bases, and 18 bases separated the two germline ends. The CDR3 has 16 amino acids. Germline-derived CDR1 and CDR2 are SGDLS and YYNGEE. The CDR3 region is CASSVPRGGAEETQYF. The CDR3 DNA reads TGTGCCAGCAGCGTACCCCGGGGTGGCGCCGAGGAGACCCAGTACTTC.

This chain joins TRBV7-6 and TRBJ2-2; 7 positions match TRBD1. The length of the CDR3 is 17 residues. After removal of 4 bases from V and 7 bases from J, the junction contained 15 bases not matched to a gene. Looked up from germline, CDR1 is SGHVS and CDR2 is FNYEAQ. The chain's CDR3 is CASSSPAGQDGVGELFF. As DNA, the CDR3 is TGTGCCAGCAGCTCACCTGCCGGACAGGATGGAGTCGGGGAGCTGTTTTTT.

CDR3 bases: TGTGCCAGCAGCTGGAGGGGATCCTACGAGCAGTACTTC. Translation gives CASSWRGSYEQYF. The chain couples TRBV5-4 to TRBJ2-7; weak D call: TRBD2 (6 bases). Trimming cost V 3 bases and J 1 base, with 8 bases left between them. The CDR3 is 13 residues long. Germline assignment: CDR1 SGHNT and CDR2 YYREEE (reference sequence).